These 28 T cell receptor beta chains share one sample of origin, sequenced in a study of ipilimumab plus nivolumab after autologous stem cell transplantation. This table comes from immunoSEQ multiplex PCR, and its TCRdb copy is limited to in-frame clones, with some not included. The repertoire has roughly 9,700 clones, around four fifths of them found once; the top ten carry around 8.4%. The specimen was PBMCs, collected in a trial of ipilimumab plus nivolumab as post-transplant consolidation. The receptors were sampled from a male donor with diffuse large B-cell lymphoma.

There are a few counts of this clone. The genes are TRBV20-1 and TRBJ2-4, with a possible D match to TRBD2 (5 bases). The CDR3 consists of 10 residues. The V gene's germline CDR1 is DFQATT and CDR2 SNEGSKA (reference sequence). The CDR3 loop is CGLAKNIQYF. The CDR3 DNA follows: TGCGGACTAGCCAAAAACATTCAGTACTTC.

The CDR3 DNA follows: TGTGCCAGTAGCCGGGGACAGTCCACTACCTTTAACTATGGCTACACCTTC. As protein: CASSRGQSTTFNYGYTF. The chain combines TRBV19 with TRBJ1-2; 7 bases are a match to TRBD1. The CDR3 has 17 residues. CDR1 and CDR2 from the germline V gene are LNHDA and SQIVND (reference sequence). Trimming took 6 bases from V and 1 from J; bases not matched to a gene: 14.

This chain joins TRBV5-1 and TRBJ2-2; TRBD2 agrees at 9 bases. Germline V gene lookup returns CDR1 SGHRS and CDR2 YFSETQ. This CDR3 contains 16 residues. After removal of 5 bases from V and 1 base from J, the junction contained 6 bases not matched to a gene. CDR3 nucleotides: TGCGCCAGCAGGTCCAGCGGGGGGAGGAACACCGGGGAGCTGTTTTTT. It yields the protein CASRSSGGRNTGELFF.

This clone was detected only once. The rearrangement uses TRBV6-5 and TRBJ2-7; 8 bases map to TRBD1. This CDR3 is built from 15 residues. CDR1 is MNHEY, CDR2 SVGAGI, per germline. Trimming cost V 3 bases and J 4 bases; bases outside gene matches: 8. In DNA form, the CDR3 reads TGTGCCAGCAGTTATAGCCAGGGGGCCTTATACGAGCAGTACTTC. Translation gives CASSYSQGALYEQYF.

The chain uses TRBV7-8 and TRBJ2-3; D unclear. The germline CDR1 and CDR2 sequences are SGHVS and FQNEAQ. Trimming stripped 0 bases from V and 5 bases from J, with 12 bases between. The CDR3 spans 15 residues. CDR3 region: CASSLASLPGDTQYF. As DNA, the CDR3 is TGTGCCAGCAGCTTAGCGTCTCTACCGGGAGATACGCAGTATTTT.

V is TRBV4-1 and J is TRBJ2-6; D gene unclear. The CDR3 is made up of 16 amino acids. Trimming stripped 5 bases from V and 5 bases from J, with 16 bases between. From germline, CDR1 is MGHRA and CDR2 YSYEKL. Written as DNA, the CDR3 is TGCGCCAGCAGCGTGGAACCACAAAGTCGGGCCAACGTCCTGACTTTC. Amino acid sequence: CASSVEPQSRANVLTF.

The chain uses TRBV7-2 and TRBJ1-2; no clear D. CDR3 size: 15 residues. Germline CDR1 is SGHTA and CDR2 is FQGNSA. V was trimmed by 5 bases and J by 3 bases, leaving 16 bases between them. CDR3 residues: CASSLMLSSDYGYTF. CDR3 DNA sequence: TGTGCCAGCAGCCTAATGCTAAGCTCCGACTATGGCTACACCTTC.

The table lists this clone with a few counts. The V gene is TRBV15, the J gene TRBJ1-5; the D is unclear. In germline, CDR1 is LNHNV, CDR2 YYDKDF (reference sequence). The CDR3 runs 14 residues. The ends were cut back, 5 bases at V and 3 bases at J, with 11 bases in the middle. CDR3 region: CATSLANFNQPQHF. In DNA form, the CDR3 reads TGTGCCACCAGCTTAGCCAACTTCAATCAGCCCCAGCATTTT.

The gene calls are TRBV7-8 and TRBJ1-4, with TRBD1 as a possible D gene (6 bases). Germline V gene lookup returns CDR1 SGHVS and CDR2 FQNEAQ. V lost 1 base and J 4 bases, leaving 13 bases between the germline ends. The CDR3 spans 16 residues. The CDR3 here is CASSLGRHRDNEKLFF. The CDR3 nucleotides read TGTGCCAGCAGCTTAGGTCGCCACAGGGATAATGAAAAACTGTTTTTT.

In nucleotides, the CDR3 is TGTGCCTGCGCCCCTCCGGGACAGGGTTTTTACGAGCAGTACTTC. Protein product: CACAPPGQGFYEQYF. The rearrangement uses TRBV30 and TRBJ2-5, with TRBD1 identical over 9 bases. The DNA end is a closer match to TRBJ2-7, so the J assignment may be wrong. Germline CDR1 is GTSNPN and CDR2 is SVGIG (reference sequence). The CDR3 is 15 residues long.

V gene TRBV7-8 combines with J gene TRBJ1-2; 8 nucleotides agree with TRBD1. The V segment lost 5 bases and the J segment 1 base; nucleotides outside the gene matches: 3. This CDR3 spans 14 amino acids. Germline-derived CDR1 and CDR2 are SGHVS and FQNEAQ. The chain's CDR3 is CASSRDRNNYGYTF. For the CDR3, the DNA is TGTGCCAGCAGCCGGGACAGGAATAACTATGGCTACACCTTC.

The chain carries TRBV6-6 and TRBJ2-7, with 7 bases that match TRBD1. The CDR3 is 14 residues long. Germline lookup yields CDR1 MNHNY and CDR2 SVGAGI (reference sequence). Losses at the gene ends were 5 bases for V and 0 bases for J; bases not matched to a gene: 4. The CDR3 protein is CASSTRDSSYEQYF. Written as DNA, the CDR3 is TGTGCCAGCAGTACCCGGGACAGCTCCTACGAGCAGTACTTC.

This rearrangement joins TRBV28 to TRBJ1-2, with D perhaps TRBD1 (5 bases). In germline, CDR1 is MDHEN, CDR2 SYDVKM. V was pared by 7 bases and J by 1 base, with 13 bases between. This CDR3 contains 14 residues. CDR3 protein: CASTSGLDNYGYTF. The CDR3 DNA is TGTGCCAGCACCTCAGGGTTGGATAACTATGGCTACACCTTC.

The rearrangement uses TRBV10-3 and TRBJ2-7; the D gene is possibly TRBD2 (7 bases). The CDR3 runs 14 residues. Per the germline V gene, CDR1 is ENHRY and CDR2 is SYGVKD. Trimming stripped 10 bases from V and 2 bases from J, with 18 bases between. CDR3 bases: TGTGCCACCAATGGGGGGGACACACCCTACGAGCAGTACTTC. It encodes CATNGGDTPYEQYF.

This clone has more than one count but fewer than ten. V usage is TRBV4-2 and J usage is TRBJ1-5, with a tentative D call TRBD1 (5 bases). Germline CDR1 reads LGHNA; CDR2 reads YNFKEQ. The CDR3 runs to 14 residues. Trimming left V 4 bases short and J 4 bases short, with 11 bases between. This CDR3 is CASSRDGGNQPQHF. The CDR3 DNA reads TGTGCCAGCAGCCGGGATGGGGGAAATCAGCCCCAGCATTTT.

The V and J genes are TRBV5-6 and TRBJ2-2, with D uncertain. The CDR3 length is 13 residues. Trimming removed 4 bases at V and 3 bases at J, with 7 bases between. CDR1 and CDR2 (germline): SGHDT, YYEEEE. CDR3 sequence reads: CASSPMYTGELFF. The CDR3 bases are TGTGCCAGCAGCCCAATGTACACCGGGGAGCTGTTTTTT. The complete variable domain, with remaining parts taken from reference TRBV5-6 and TRBJ2-2, reads DAGVTQSPTHLIKTRGQQVTLRCSPKSGHDTVSWYQQALGQGPQFIFQYYEEEERQRGNFPDRFSGHQFPNYSSELNVNALLLGDSALYLCASSPMYTGELFFGEGSRLTVL.

The chain joins TRBV5-8 to TRBJ2-7; TRBD1 matches at 12 bases. Germline CDR1 is SGHTS and CDR2 is YDEGEE. Losses at the gene ends were 3 bases for V and 1 base for J; bases not matched to a gene: 11. The CDR3 is made up of 18 amino acids. CDR3 sequence: CASSYPGQGALGSYEQYF. The CDR3 DNA reads as TGTGCCAGCAGCTATCCGGGACAGGGGGCTTTAGGGTCCTACGAGCAGTACTTC.

The chain carries TRBV6-6 and TRBJ2-7; the D call may be TRBD1 or TRBD2 (5 bases each). Trimming cost V 4 bases and J 0 bases, with 10 bases left between them. Germline V gene data show CDR1 as MNHNY and CDR2 as SVGAGI (reference sequence). The CDR3 extends over 14 amino acids. CDR3 nucleotide sequence: TGTGCCAGCAGTTGGGACGTGAGCTCCTACGAGCAGTACTTC. Protein sequence: CASSWDVSSYEQYF.

This sequence joins TRBV9 and TRBJ1-3, with D uncertain. The CDR3 consists of 16 residues. Trimming pared 0 bases from V and 0 bases from J, leaving 10 bases between. Germline V gene sequence: CDR1 SGDLS, CDR2 YYNGEE. The CDR3 bases are TGTGCCAGCAGCGTAGATGGGCCCTTCTCTGGAAACACCATATATTTT. As protein: CASSVDGPFSGNTIYF.

The chain recombines TRBV9 with TRBJ1-1, with D hard to call. The CDR3 runs to 14 residues. Germline V CDR1 and CDR2: SGDLS, YYNGEE. Trimming stripped 1 base from V and 0 bases from J, with 7 bases between. CDR3: CASSVFWVNTEAFF. The DNA of the CDR3 is TGTGCCAGCAGCGTATTCTGGGTGAACACTGAAGCTTTCTTT.

The chain links TRBV11-2 to TRBJ2-7; possibly TRBD1 for D (6 bases). The ends were cut back, 3 bases at V and 4 bases at J, with 19 bases in the middle. Germline-derived CDR1 and CDR2 are SGHAT and FQNNGV. The CDR3 covers 16 residues. CDR3 residues: CASSFRTARGGYEQYF. As DNA, the CDR3 is TGTGCCAGCAGCTTTCGGACAGCAAGGGGTGGATACGAGCAGTACTTC.

V is TRBV2 and J is TRBJ2-1; D could derive from TRBD1 or TRBD2 (6 bases each). Germline loops: CDR1 SNHLY, CDR2 FYNNEI. V was shortened by 6 bases and J by 9 bases, with 15 bases between the two germline ends. The CDR3 consists of 13 residues. The CDR3 loop is CASRGGQESEQFF. The CDR3 DNA is TGTGCCAGCAGAGGGGGGCAAGAAAGTGAGCAGTTCTTC.

The rearrangement joins TRBV2 to TRBJ2-3; D perhaps matches TRBD2 (5 bases). From germline, CDR1 is SNHLY and CDR2 FYNNEI. The V end was cut by 1 base, the J end by 10 bases, with 15 bases between. The CDR3 covers 14 residues. The CDR3 sequence: CASSEGRHGNAQYF. The CDR3 region has the DNA TGTGCCAGCAGTGAAGGGCGTCACGGGAACGCGCAGTATTTT.

The chain has TRBV28 and TRBJ2-4; the match to TRBD1 covers 7 bases. The CDR3 spans 20 residues. CDR1 is MDHEN, CDR2 SYDVKM, per germline. V shed 5 bases, J shed 0 bases, and the junction held 19 bases outside the gene matches. The CDR3 nucleotides read TGTGCCAGCAGTCCCCCTCCGGGGACAGTCAATAATCTAGCCAAAAACATTCAGTACTTC. It yields the protein CASSPPPGTVNNLAKNIQYF.

This rearrangement joins TRBV7-2 to TRBJ1-5; tentative D call: TRBD1 (5 bases). The germline V gene encodes CDR1 SGHTA and CDR2 FQGNSA. There are 16 residues in the CDR3. V lost 1 base to trimming and J lost 6 bases, with 16 bases between them. CDR3 sequence reads: CASSLGSAPQGQPQHF. The CDR3 DNA is TGTGCCAGCAGCTTAGGTAGCGCCCCCCAGGGTCAGCCCCAGCATTTT.

The genes are TRBV2 and TRBJ1-6; D is undetermined. The CDR3 loop spans 15 amino acids. CDR1 is SNHLY and CDR2 is FYNNEI in the germline V gene. The V end was cut by 7 bases, the J end by 7 bases, with 17 bases between. CDR3 DNA sequence: TGTGCCAGCACCCGAGGAACTTTCGGGAATTCACCCCTCCACTTT. This codes for CASTRGTFGNSPLHF.

J is TRBJ1-1 and V is TRBV29-1, with 7 bases lining up with TRBD1. The V gene end was trimmed by 3 bases and the J gene end by 3 bases; junction bases not matched to a gene: 10. CDR3 length: 15 amino acids. Germline V gene sequence: CDR1 SQVTM, CDR2 ANQGSEA. The chain's CDR3 is CSVDWTGGTDTEAFF. In DNA form, the CDR3 reads TGCAGCGTTGATTGGACAGGAGGGACGGACACTGAAGCTTTCTTT.

V is TRBV14 and J is TRBJ1-5, with D perhaps TRBD1 (6 bases). CDR3 length: 19 residues. The germline CDR1 and CDR2 sequences are SGHDN and FVKESK. Deletions cut 1 base from V and 0 bases from J, with 19 bases between. This CDR3 is CASSQVGGRGAGSNQPQHF. In DNA, the CDR3 is TGTGCCAGCAGCCAAGTTGGTGGTCGGGGGGCTGGTAGCAATCAGCCCCAGCATTTT.